The 5 T cell receptor beta chains below all came from one sample that was sequenced in a study of blood T cell repertoires in COVID-19. Some clones are missing from TCRdb's copy, which holds only in-frame ones; the method was immunoSEQ multiplex PCR. The sample contains some 200,000 clones, 70% to 90% of which appear only once. The sample taken for sequencing was peripheral blood. The origin of the receptors is a man between 45 and 60 years old who had recovered from COVID-19.

The chain combines TRBV24-1 with TRBJ2-1, with D possibly being TRBD2 (6 bases). The CDR3 totals 12 residues. Germline loops: CDR1 KGHDR, CDR2 SFDVKD. Trimming left V 9 bases short and J 9 bases short, with 14 bases between. The CDR3 DNA reads as TGTGCCACCGCGGGACGAAACGGTGAGCAGTTCTTC. Protein: CATAGRNGEQFF.

The gene calls are TRBV28 and TRBJ1-1; 10 nucleotides match TRBD1. Germline V CDR1 and CDR2: MDHEN, SYDVKM. This CDR3 comprises 15 residues. V was clipped by 7 bases and J by 3 bases; unmatched bases: 8. The CDR3 region is CASNSPGTGDTEAFF. The CDR3 coding sequence is TGTGCCAGCAATTCCCCCGGGACAGGGGACACTGAAGCTTTCTTT.

This rearrangement joins TRBV27 to TRBJ2-6; D might be TRBD1 (5 bases). CDR1 is MNHEY, CDR2 SMNVEV, per germline (reference sequence). This CDR3 is 17 amino acids long. V was pared by 5 bases and J by 1 base, with 15 bases between. The CDR3 reads CASSRPVPGSGANVLTF. CDR3 bases: TGTGCCAGCAGTCGCCCCGTCCCAGGGTCTGGGGCCAACGTCCTGACTTTC.

The V and J genes are TRBV5-4 and TRBJ2-6; D ambiguous. This CDR3 has 16 amino acids. Germline V gene data show CDR1 as SGHNT and CDR2 as YYREEE (reference sequence). Between the trimmed V and J ends, which lost 9 bases and 0 bases, there was a span of 16 bases. As DNA, the CDR3 is TGTGCCATCTCCCCCACAGCCAGCTCTGGGGCCAACGTCCTGACTTTC. It codes for CAISPTASSGANVLTF.

This chain joins TRBV5-5 and TRBJ1-3; D is unclear. V was shortened by 1 base and J by 0 bases, with 14 bases between the two germline ends. Germline V CDR1 and CDR2: SGHKS, YYEKEE (reference sequence). This CDR3 has 17 residues. CDR3 coding DNA: TGTGCCAGCAGCTTGACAGACCTATTGCACTCTGGAAACACCATATATTTT. Translating gives CASSLTDLLHSGNTIYF.